This T cell receptor beta chain is from a study of cytomegalovirus exposure and HLA in healthy donors. Study observations and caveats: High specificity and sensitivity for cytomegalovirus status were reported for the classifier.

CDR1 and CDR2 (germline): SGHAT, FQDESV (reference sequence). The CDR3 runs 16 residues. Trimming took 6 bases from V and 8 from J; bases not matched to a gene: 8. As regards this clone: Its antigen is undetermined.

This table comes from immunoSEQ multiplex PCR, and its TCRdb copy is limited to in-frame clones, with some not included. The sample holds about 150,000 clones, about 86% seen once. This receptor was taken from a human donor in good health. The source material was PBMCs. V and J are TRBV11-1 and TRBJ2-1; 15 bases are shared with TRBD2. The CDR3 spells CASSLGLAGGDDEQFF. CDR3 in DNA: TGTGCCAGCAGTCTGGGACTAGCGGGAGGAGACGATGAGCAGTTCTTC.